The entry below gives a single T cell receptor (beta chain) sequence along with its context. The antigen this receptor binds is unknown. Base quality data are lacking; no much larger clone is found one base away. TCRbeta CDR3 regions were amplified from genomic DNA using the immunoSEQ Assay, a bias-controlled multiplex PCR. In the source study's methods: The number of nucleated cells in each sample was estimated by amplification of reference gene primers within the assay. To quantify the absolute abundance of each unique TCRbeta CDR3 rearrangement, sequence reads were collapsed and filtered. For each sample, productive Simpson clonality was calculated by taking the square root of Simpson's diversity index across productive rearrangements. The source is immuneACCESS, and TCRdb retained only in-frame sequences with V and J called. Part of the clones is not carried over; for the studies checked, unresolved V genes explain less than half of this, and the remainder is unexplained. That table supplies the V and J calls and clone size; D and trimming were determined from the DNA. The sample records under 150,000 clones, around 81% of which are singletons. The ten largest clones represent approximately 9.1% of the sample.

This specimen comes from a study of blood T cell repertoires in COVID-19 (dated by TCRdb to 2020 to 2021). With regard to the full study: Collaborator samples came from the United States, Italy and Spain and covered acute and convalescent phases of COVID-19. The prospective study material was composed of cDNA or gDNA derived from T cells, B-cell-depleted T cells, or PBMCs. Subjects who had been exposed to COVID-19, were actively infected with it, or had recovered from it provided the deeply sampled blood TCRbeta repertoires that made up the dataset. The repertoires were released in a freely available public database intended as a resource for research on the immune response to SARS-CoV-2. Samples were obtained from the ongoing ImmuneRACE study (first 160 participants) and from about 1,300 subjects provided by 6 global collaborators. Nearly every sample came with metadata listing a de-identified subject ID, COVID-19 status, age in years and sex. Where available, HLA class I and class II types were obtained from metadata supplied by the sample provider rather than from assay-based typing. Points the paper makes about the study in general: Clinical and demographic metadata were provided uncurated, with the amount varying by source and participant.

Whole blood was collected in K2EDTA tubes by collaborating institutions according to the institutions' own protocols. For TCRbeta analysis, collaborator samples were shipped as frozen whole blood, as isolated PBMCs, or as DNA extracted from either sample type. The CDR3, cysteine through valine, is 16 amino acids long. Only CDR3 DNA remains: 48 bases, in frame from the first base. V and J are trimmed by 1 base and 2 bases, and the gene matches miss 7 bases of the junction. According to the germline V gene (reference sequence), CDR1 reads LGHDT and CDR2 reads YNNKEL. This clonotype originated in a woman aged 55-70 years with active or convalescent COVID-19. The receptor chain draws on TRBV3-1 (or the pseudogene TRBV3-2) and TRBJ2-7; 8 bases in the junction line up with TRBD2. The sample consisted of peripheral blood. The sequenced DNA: TGTGCCAGCAGCCAAGGGACTACCGGGGGGGCCTACGAGCAGTACGTC. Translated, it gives CASSQGTTGGAYEQYV.